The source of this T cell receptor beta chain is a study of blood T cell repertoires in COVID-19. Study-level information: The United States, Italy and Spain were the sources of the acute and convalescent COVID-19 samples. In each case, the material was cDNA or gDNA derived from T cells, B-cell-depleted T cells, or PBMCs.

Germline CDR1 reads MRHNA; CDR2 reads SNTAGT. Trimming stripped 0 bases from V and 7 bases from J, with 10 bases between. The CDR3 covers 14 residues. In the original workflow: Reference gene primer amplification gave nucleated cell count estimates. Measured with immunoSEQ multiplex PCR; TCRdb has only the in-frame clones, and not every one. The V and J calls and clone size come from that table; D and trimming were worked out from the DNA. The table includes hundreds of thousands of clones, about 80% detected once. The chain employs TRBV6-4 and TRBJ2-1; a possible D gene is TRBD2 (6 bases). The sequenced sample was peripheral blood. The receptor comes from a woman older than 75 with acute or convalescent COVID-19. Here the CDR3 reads CASSDSPGANEQFF. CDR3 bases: TGTGCCAGCAGTGACTCACCGGGAGCAAATGAGCAGTTCTTC.